This TCR beta chain was captured by sequencing in a study of blood T cell repertoires in COVID-19. Turning to the study itself: Specimens from acute and convalescent COVID-19 originated in the United States, Italy and Spain. PBMCs, B-cell-depleted T cells, or T cells provided the cDNA or gDNA that made up the material.

The germline gives CDR1 MNHNS, CDR2 SASEGT. V was clipped by 1 base and J by 3 bases, with 16 bases between them. The CDR3 sequence is 16 residues long. Original data processing: Amplification with reference gene primers provided the estimates of nucleated cell counts. Sequencing was performed with immunoSEQ multiplex PCR; in TCRdb, only in-frame clones are kept and a portion is missing. The V and J calls and clone size are taken from that table; D and trimming were inferred from the DNA. The sample contains about 42,000 clones, around four fifths of which appear only once. This clone was observed once.

The TCR sequence derives from a man aged 45-60 years with active COVID-19. Source material: peripheral blood. V usage is TRBV6-1 and J usage is TRBJ2-7, with no clear D. The CDR3 sequence: CASSEEMYNALYEQYF. The CDR3, as DNA: TGTGCCAGCAGTGAAGAAATGTACAACGCTCTCTACGAGCAGTACTTC.